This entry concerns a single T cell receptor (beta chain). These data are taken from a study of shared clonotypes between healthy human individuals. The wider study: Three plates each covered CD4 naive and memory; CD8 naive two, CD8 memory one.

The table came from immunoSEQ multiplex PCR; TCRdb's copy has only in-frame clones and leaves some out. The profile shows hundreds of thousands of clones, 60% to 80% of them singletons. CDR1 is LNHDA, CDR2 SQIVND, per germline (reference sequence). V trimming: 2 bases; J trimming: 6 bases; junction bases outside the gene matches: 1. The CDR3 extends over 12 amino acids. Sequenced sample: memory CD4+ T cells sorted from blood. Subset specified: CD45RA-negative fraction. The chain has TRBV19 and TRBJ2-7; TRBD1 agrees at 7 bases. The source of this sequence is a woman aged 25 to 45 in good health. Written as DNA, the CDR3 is TGTGCCAGTAGTATATACAGGGGCGAGCAGTACTTC. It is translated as CASSIYRGEQYF.